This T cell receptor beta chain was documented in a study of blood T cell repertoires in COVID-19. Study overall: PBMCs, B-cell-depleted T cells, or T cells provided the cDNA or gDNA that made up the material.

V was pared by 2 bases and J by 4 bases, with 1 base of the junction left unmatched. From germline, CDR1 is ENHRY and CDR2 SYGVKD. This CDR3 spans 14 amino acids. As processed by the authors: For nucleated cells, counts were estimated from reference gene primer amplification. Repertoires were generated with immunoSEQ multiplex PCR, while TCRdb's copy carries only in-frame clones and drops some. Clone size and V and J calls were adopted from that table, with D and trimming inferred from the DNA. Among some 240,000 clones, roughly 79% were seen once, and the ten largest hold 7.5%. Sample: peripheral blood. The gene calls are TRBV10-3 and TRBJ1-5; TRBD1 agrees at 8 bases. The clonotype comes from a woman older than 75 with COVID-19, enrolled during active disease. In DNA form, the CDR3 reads TGTGCCATCAGTGAGAGACAGGGGAATCAGCCCCAGCATTTT. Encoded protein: CAISERQGNQPQHF.